This entry lists 17 T cell receptor beta chains sequenced from one sample in a study of cytomegalovirus exposure and HLA in healthy donors. Sequenced by immunoSEQ multiplex PCR; TCRdb stores in-frame clones only, minus some. The sample includes about 350,000 clones, roughly 87% of them seen just once. The sample comprised PBMCs. The receptors originated from a woman between 25 and 40 years old in good health and CMV-seropositive.

The rearrangement links TRBV28 to TRBJ1-6, with TRBD1 matching 7 bases. This CDR3 region has 17 residues. CDR1 and CDR2 (germline): MDHEN, SYDVKM. Losses at the gene ends were 6 bases for V and 5 bases for J; bases not matched to a gene: 13. Here the CDR3 DNA reads TGTGCCAGCAGCTCCCCCGCCGGGACAGAGAATAATTCACCCCTCCACTTT. The encoded protein is CASSSPAGTENNSPLHF.

The chain recombines TRBV9 with TRBJ1-1; no reliable D call. With 7 bases removed from V and 2 bases from J, the gap between germline ends came to 15 bases. CDR1 is SGDLS, CDR2 YYNGEE, per germline. The CDR3 sequence is 14 residues long. CDR3 amino acids: CASSGEYENTEAFF. For the CDR3, the DNA is TGTGCCAGCTCCGGAGAGTACGAAAACACTGAAGCTTTCTTT.

The chain combines TRBV28 with TRBJ2-7; maybe TRBD2 (6 bases). CDR1 is MDHEN and CDR2 is SYDVKM in the germline V gene. The CDR3 covers 15 residues. V was trimmed by 8 bases and J by 5 bases, leaving 22 bases between them. Here the CDR3 reads CASRLVGRDMDEQYF. The CDR3 region has the DNA TGTGCCAGCCGGTTGGTCGGGAGAGATATGGACGAGCAGTACTTC.

CDR3 nucleotide sequence: TGTGCCAGTAGTATTACCGCCACCCCTCAGAGCAATCAGCCCCAGCATTTT. Amino acid sequence: CASSITATPQSNQPQHF. This sequence joins TRBV19 and TRBJ1-5, with D unresolved. Germline CDR1 LNHDA, CDR2 SQIVND (reference sequence). CDR3 length equals 17 residues. V lost 3 bases, J lost 1 base, and 16 bases lay in between. The full variable domain, in which reference TRBV19 and TRBJ1-5 provide the parts outside the CDR3, is DGGITQSPKYLFRKEGQNVTLSCEQNLNHDAMYWYRQDPGQGLRLIYYSQIVNDFQKGDIAEGYSVSREKKESFPLTVTSAQKNPTAFYLCASSITATPQSNQPQHFGDGTRLSIL.

The gene calls are TRBV28 and TRBJ1-5, with 9 bases fitting TRBD1. Germline CDR1 is MDHEN and CDR2 is SYDVKM. The J segment lost 5 bases and the V segment lost 7 bases, leaving 9 bases of the junction unmatched. This CDR3 spans 15 amino acids. CDR3 protein: CASTSPDRGHQPQHF. CDR3 in DNA: TGTGCCAGCACCTCACCGGACAGGGGACATCAGCCCCAGCATTTT.

CDR3 bases: TGTGCCAGCAGCTTTTGGGGGGGCATCTCCTACGAGCAGTACTTC. This translates into CASSFWGGISYEQYF. The V call is TRBV7-2, the J call TRBJ2-7; D is possibly TRBD2 (7 bases). The length of the CDR3 is 15 residues. Between the trimmed V and J ends, which lost 3 bases and 0 bases, there was a span of 12 bases. Germline CDR1 and CDR2: SGHTA and FQGNSA.

The count of this clone is one. The chain joins TRBV9 to TRBJ2-1; TRBD1 or TRBD2 may be the D gene (6 bases each). Germline V gene data show CDR1 as SGDLS and CDR2 as YYNGEE. With 4 bases removed from V and 3 bases from J, the gap between germline ends came to 11 bases. This CDR3 contains 14 residues. CDR3 coding DNA: TGTGCCAGCAGCAACGGGGGCAACTACAATGAGCAGTTCTTC. It translates to CASSNGGNYNEQFF.

V gene TRBV28 combines with J gene TRBJ1-4; no clear D. V gave up 2 bases and J gave up 5 bases, with 9 bases separating them. The CDR3 sequence is 14 residues long. In germline, CDR1 is MDHEN, CDR2 SYDVKM. CDR3 region: CASSLISRNEKLFF. The CDR3 DNA follows: TGTGCCAGCAGTTTAATCAGCAGGAATGAAAAACTGTTTTTT.

The chain joins TRBV7-6 to TRBJ2-2; perhaps TRBD1 as D (6 bases). CDR1 and CDR2 (germline): SGHVS, FNYEAQ. The CDR3 spans 16 residues. Between the trimmed V and J ends, which lost 1 base and 6 bases, there was a span of 15 bases. DNA for the CDR3: TGTGCCAGCAGCTTAGGCCCCACAGGGTCCGCCGGGGAGCTGTTTTTT. Translation: CASSLGPTGSAGELFF.

This chain links TRBV4-1 with TRBJ2-7; unclear D gene. Germline loops: CDR1 MGHRA, CDR2 YSYEKL. V was shortened by 1 base and J by 5 bases, with 9 bases between the two germline ends. This CDR3 has 13 amino acids. The CDR3 is CASSQAKNHEQYF. The CDR3, as DNA: TGCGCCAGCAGCCAAGCGAAAAACCACGAGCAGTACTTC.

The rearrangement uses TRBV7-8 and TRBJ1-1, with D possibly being TRBD1 (6 bases). The germline CDR1 and CDR2 sequences are SGHVS and FQNEAQ. Trimming removed 6 bases from V and 0 bases from J, with 14 bases in between. The CDR3 spans 15 residues. The CDR3 sequence: CASSPPGGVNTEAFF. The DNA for the CDR3 is TGTGCCAGCAGTCCTCCGGGGGGCGTGAACACTGAAGCTTTCTTT.

This clone has only a few counts. CDR3 bases: TGTGCCAGCAGGAAACAGGGAATCTATGGCTACACCTTC. It is translated as CASRKQGIYGYTF. V is TRBV27 and J is TRBJ1-2; perhaps TRBD1 as D (6 bases). The CDR3 sequence is 13 residues long. Trimming cost V 6 bases and J 4 bases, with 12 bases left between them. The germline CDR1 and CDR2 sequences are MNHEY and SMNVEV (reference sequence).

The V gene is TRBV6-5, the J gene TRBJ1-3; TRBD1 might be the D (6 bases). CDR3 length: 14 residues. V lost 2 bases and J 4 bases, leaving 9 bases between the germline ends. Germline values: CDR1 MNHEY, CDR2 SVGAGI. The CDR3 nucleotides are TGTGCCAGCAGTTACATAGGGGGGGGAAACACCATATATTTT. Translating gives CASSYIGGGNTIYF.

The chain is built from TRBV6-1 and TRBJ2-5; D perhaps matches TRBD2 (5 bases). V was trimmed by 6 bases and J by 1 base, leaving 9 bases between them. There are 13 residues in the CDR3. In germline, CDR1 is MNHNS, CDR2 SASEGT. The DNA of the CDR3 is TGTGCCAGCAGGACGGGAATCCAAGAGACCCAGTACTTC. Translating it yields CASRTGIQETQYF.

V gene TRBV11-3 combines with J gene TRBJ1-1; TRBD1 agrees at 9 bases. This CDR3 has 15 residues. Per the germline V gene, CDR1 is SGHNT and CDR2 is YENEEA. The J segment lost 5 bases and the V segment lost 5 bases, leaving 9 bases of the junction unmatched. CDR3: CASSRPGTGRTEAFF. In DNA form, the CDR3 reads TGTGCCAGCAGCCGGCCCGGGACAGGGAGGACTGAAGCTTTCTTT.

The rearrangement uses TRBV9 and TRBJ2-5; 8 bases line up with TRBD1. J was trimmed by 5 bases and V by 3 bases; bases with no gene match: 6. Germline CDR1 SGDLS, CDR2 YYNGEE. The CDR3 is made up of 14 amino acids. CDR3 coding DNA: TGTGCCAGCAGCGGGCTCAGGGGGCTGGAGACCCAGTACTTC. Translation gives CASSGLRGLETQYF.

V gene TRBV9 combines with J gene TRBJ1-3; no definite D call. This CDR3 region has 17 residues. Between the trimmed V and J ends, which lost 5 bases and 0 bases, there was a span of 18 bases. The germline CDR1 and CDR2 sequences are SGDLS and YYNGEE. The CDR3 DNA reads as TGTGCCAGCAGTGGTGTGGCAGAGATTTTCTCTGGAAACACCATATATTTT. This gives the protein CASSGVAEIFSGNTIYF.